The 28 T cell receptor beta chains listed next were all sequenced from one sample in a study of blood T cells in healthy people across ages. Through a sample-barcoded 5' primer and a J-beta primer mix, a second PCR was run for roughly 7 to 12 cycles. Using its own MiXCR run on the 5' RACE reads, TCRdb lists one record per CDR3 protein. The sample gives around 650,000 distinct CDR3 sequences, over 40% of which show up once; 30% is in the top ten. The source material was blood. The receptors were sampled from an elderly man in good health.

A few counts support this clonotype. The CDR3 loop is CASSPPGTGRDEQYF. CDR3 coding DNA: TGTGCCAGCAGCCCGCCCGGGACAGGGAGGGACGAGCAGTACTTC. V gene TRBV7-2 combines with J gene TRBJ2-7, with TRBD1 matching over 9 bases. Per the germline V gene, CDR1 is SGHTA and CDR2 is FQGNSA. The CDR3 consists of 15 residues. Trimming removed 5 bases from V and 5 bases from J; junction bases left unmatched: 10.

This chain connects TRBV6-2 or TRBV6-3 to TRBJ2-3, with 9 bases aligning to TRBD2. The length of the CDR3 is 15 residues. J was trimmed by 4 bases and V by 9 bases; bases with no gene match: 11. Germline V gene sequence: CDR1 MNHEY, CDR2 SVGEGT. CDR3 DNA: TGTGCCAGAGAAGTAGCGGGAGTTTTGGCAGATACGCAGTATTTT. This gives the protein CAREVAGVLADTQYF.

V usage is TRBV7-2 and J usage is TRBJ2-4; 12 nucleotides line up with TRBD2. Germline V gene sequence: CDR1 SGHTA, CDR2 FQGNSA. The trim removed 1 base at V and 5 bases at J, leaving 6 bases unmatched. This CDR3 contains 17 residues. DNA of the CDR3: TGTGCCAGCAGCTTAGTAGGACTAGCGGGGAATCAAAACATTCAGTACTTC. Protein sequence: CASSLVGLAGNQNIQYF.

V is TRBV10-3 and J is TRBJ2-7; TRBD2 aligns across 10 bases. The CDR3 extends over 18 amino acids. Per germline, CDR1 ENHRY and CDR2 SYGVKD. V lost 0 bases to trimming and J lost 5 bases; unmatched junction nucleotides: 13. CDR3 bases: TGTGCCATCAGTGAGTCGAAGTCTAGCGGGGGACTACGGCACGAGCAGTACTTC. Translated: CAISESKSSGGLRHEQYF.

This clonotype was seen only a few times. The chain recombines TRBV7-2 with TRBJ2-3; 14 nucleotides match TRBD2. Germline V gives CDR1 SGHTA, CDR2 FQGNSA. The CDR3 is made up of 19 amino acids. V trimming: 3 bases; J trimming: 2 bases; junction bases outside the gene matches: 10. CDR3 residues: CASSLTSGRARGITDTQYF. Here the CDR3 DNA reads TGTGCCAGCAGCTTGACTAGCGGGAGGGCTAGGGGGATCACAGATACGCAGTATTTT.

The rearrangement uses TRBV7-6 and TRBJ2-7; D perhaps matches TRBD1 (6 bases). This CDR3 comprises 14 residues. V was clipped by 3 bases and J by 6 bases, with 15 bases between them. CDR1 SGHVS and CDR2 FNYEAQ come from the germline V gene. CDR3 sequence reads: CASSLRQAAGEQYF. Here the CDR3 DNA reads TGTGCCAGCAGCTTGAGACAGGCCGCCGGCGAGCAGTACTTC.

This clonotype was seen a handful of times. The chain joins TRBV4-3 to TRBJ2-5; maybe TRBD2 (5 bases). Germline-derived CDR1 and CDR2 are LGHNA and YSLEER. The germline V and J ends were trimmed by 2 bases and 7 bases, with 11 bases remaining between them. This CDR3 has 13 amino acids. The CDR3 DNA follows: TGCGCCAGCAGCCAAAAGCGGACGGGGACCCAGTACTTC. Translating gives CASSQKRTGTQYF.

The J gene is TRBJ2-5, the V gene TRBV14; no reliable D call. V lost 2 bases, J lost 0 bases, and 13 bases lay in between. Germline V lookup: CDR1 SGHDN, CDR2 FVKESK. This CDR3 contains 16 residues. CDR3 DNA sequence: TGTGCCAGCAGCCAACCCGTGGCCGTTTACCAAGAGACCCAGTACTTC. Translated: CASSQPVAVYQETQYF.

The CDR3 loop is CSASGSYIQYF. The CDR3 nucleotides read TGCAGTGCAAGCGGGTCGTACATTCAGTACTTC. The chain uses TRBV20-1 and TRBJ2-4; maybe TRBD2 (6 bases). The CDR3 extends over 11 amino acids. Germline CDR1 DFQATT, CDR2 SNEGSKA (reference sequence). V was trimmed by 6 bases and J by 8 bases, leaving 11 bases between them.

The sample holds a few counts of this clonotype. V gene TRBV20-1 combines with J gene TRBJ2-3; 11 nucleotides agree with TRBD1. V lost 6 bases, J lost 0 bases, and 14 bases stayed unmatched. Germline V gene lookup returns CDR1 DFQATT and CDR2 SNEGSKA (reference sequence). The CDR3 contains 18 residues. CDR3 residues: CSAPDRGRLAGSTDTQYF. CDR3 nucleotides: TGCAGTGCCCCGGACAGGGGGCGCCTAGCGGGAAGCACAGATACGCAGTATTTT.

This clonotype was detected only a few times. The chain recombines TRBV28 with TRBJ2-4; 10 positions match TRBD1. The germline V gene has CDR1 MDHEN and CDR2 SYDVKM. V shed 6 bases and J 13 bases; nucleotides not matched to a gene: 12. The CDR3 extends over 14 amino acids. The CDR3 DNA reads TGTGCCAGCAGGACCGGGACAGGGGTGGAAGAGCAGTACTTC. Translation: CASRTGTGVEEQYF.

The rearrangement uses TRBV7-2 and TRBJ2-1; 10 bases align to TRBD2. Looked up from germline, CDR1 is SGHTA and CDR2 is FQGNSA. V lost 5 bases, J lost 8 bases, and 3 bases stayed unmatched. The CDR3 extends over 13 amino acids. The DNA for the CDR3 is TGTGCCAGCAGCACCAGCGGGGGGGATGAGCAGTTCTTC. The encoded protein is CASSTSGGDEQFF.

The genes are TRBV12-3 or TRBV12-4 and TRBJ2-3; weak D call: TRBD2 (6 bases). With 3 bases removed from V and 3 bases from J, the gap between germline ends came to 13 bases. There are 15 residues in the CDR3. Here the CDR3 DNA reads TGTGCCAGCAGTTTCGGGGGAAAAACAACAGATACGCAGTATTTT. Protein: CASSFGGKTTDTQYF.

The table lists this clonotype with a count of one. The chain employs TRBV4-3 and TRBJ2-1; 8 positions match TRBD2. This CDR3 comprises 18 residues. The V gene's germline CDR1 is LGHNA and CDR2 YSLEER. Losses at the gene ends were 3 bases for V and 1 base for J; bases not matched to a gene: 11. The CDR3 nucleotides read TGCGCCAGCAGCCAGGTTCATAGCGGGGAACATTCCTACAATGAGCAGTTCTTC. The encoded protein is CASSQVHSGEHSYNEQFF.

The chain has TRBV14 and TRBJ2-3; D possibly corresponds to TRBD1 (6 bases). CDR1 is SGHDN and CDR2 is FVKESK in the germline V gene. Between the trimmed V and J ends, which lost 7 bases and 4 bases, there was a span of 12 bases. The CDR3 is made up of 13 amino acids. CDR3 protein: CASKTGFADTQYF. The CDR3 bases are TGTGCCAGCAAAACAGGGTTCGCAGATACGCAGTATTTT.

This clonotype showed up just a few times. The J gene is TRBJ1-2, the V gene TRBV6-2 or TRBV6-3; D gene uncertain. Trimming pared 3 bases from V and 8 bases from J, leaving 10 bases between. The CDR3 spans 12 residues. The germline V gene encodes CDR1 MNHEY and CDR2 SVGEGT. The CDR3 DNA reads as TGTGCCAGCAGTTATCCAGTTGGCGGCTACACCTTC. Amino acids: CASSYPVGGYTF.

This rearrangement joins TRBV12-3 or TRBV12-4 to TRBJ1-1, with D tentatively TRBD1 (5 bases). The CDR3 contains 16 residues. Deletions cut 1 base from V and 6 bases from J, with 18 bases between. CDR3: CASSLGGSGSGAEAFF. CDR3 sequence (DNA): TGTGCCAGCAGTTTAGGGGGTAGTGGTTCGGGGGCTGAAGCTTTCTTT.

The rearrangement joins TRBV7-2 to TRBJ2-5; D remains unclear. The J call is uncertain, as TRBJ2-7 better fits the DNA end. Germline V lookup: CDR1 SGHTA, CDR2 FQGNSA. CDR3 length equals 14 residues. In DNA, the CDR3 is TGTGCCAGCAGCTCCCGAATGGGGATCTACGAGCAGTACTTC. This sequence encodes CASSSRMGIYEQYF.

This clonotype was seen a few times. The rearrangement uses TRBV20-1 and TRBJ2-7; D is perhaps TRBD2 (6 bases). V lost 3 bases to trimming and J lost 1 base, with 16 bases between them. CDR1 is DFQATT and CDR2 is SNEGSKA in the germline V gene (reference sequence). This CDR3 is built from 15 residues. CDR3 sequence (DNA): TGCAGTGCTAGTAAAGCGGGCCAGACGTCCTACGAGCAGTACTTC. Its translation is CSASKAGQTSYEQYF.

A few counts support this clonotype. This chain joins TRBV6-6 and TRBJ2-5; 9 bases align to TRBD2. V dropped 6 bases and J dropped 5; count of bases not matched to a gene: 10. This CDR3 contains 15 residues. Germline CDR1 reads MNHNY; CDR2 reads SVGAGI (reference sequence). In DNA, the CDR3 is TGTGCCAGCAGCTCGGTTAGCGGGAGTGGGGAGACCCAGTACTTC. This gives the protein CASSSVSGSGETQYF.

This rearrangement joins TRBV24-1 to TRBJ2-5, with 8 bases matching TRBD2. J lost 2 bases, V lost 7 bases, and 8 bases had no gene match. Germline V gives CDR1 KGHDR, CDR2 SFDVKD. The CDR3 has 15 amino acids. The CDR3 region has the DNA TGTGCCACCAGCGTCGTTACGGGGGGGCAAGAGACCCAGTACTTC. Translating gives CATSVVTGGQETQYF.

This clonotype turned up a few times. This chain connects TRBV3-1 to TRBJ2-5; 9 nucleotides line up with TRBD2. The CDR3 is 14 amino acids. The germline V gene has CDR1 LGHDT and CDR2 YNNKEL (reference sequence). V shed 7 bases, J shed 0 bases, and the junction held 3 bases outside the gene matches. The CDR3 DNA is TGTGCCAGCAACCTAGCGGGGTACCAAGAGACCCAGTACTTC. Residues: CASNLAGYQETQYF.

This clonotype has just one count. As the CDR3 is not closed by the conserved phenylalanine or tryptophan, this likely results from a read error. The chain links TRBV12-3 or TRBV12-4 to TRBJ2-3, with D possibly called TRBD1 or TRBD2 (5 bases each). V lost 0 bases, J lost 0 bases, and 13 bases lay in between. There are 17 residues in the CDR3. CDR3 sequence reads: CASSLAVGAQSTDTQYL. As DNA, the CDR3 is TGTGCCAGCAGTTTAGCAGTCGGGGCCCAGAGCACAGATACGCAGTATTTG.

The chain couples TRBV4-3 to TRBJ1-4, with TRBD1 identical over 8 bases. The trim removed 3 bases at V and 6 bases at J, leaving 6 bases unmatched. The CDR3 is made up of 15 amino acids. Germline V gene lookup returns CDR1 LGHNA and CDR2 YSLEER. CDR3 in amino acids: CASSHEGTGDEKLFF. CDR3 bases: TGCGCCAGCAGCCATGAGGGGACAGGCGATGAAAAACTGTTTTTT.

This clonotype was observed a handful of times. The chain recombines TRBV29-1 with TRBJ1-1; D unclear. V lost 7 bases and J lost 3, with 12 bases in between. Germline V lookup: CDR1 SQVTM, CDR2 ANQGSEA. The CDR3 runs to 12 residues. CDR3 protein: CSAQTLYTEAFF. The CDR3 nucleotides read TGCAGCGCCCAGACGTTGTACACTGAAGCTTTCTTT.

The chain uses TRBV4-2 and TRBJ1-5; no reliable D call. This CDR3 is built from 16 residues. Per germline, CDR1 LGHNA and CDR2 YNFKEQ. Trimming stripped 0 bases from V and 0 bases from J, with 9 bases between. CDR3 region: CASSQESGNSNQPQHF. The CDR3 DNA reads TGTGCCAGCAGCCAAGAATCGGGTAATAGCAATCAGCCCCAGCATTTT.

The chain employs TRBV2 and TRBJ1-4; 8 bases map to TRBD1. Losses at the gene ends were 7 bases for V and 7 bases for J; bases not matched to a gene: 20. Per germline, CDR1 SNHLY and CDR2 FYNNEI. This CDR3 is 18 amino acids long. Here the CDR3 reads CASNYGAAGGSGFEKLFF. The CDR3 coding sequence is TGTGCCAGCAACTACGGTGCGGCAGGGGGCTCTGGGTTTGAAAAACTGTTTTTT.

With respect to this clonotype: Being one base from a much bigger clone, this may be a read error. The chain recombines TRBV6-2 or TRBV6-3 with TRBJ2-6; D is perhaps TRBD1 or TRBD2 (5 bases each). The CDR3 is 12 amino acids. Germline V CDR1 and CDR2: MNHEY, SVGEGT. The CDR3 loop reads CASGSGANVPTF. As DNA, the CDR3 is TGTGCCAGCGGTTCCGGGGCCAACGTCCCGACTTTC.